This T cell receptor (beta chain) was profiled in a study of monozygotic twins with inflammatory bowel disease. Study conclusions and caveats: Results did not support any single strong IBD-associated signal or clonotype.

Per the germline V gene, CDR1 is SGHTA and CDR2 is FQGNSA. CDR3 size: 16 residues. Across eight separate reactions for each sample, cDNA was made. Each UMI harboured a 6-nucleotide sample barcode and was appended via template switching. TCRdb reprocessed the 5' RACE reads, keeping one entry per CDR3 protein, no DNA. This table lists just over 300,000 distinct CDR3 sequences. About this clonotype: Its specificity is unknown.

The material sequenced was blood. This clonotype was obtained from a human donor with ulcerative colitis or Crohn's disease, or a healthy co-twin of an affected twin (not recorded which). The gene calls are TRBV7-2 and TRBJ2-4; with no DNA, the TCRdb D assignment of TRBD2 cannot be verified. The CDR3 loop is CASSLASGGAKNIQYF.